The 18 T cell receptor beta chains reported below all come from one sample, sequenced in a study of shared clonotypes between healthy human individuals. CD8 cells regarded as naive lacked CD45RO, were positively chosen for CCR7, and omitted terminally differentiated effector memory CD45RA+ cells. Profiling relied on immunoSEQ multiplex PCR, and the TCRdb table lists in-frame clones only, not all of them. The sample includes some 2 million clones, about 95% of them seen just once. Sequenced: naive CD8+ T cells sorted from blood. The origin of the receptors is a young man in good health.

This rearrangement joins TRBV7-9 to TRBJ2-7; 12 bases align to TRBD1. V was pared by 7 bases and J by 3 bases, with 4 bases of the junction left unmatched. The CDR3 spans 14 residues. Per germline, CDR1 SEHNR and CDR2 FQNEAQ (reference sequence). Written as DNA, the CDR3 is TGTGCCAGCACCGGGACAGGGGGCCTCTACGAGCAGTACTTC. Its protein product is CASTGTGGLYEQYF. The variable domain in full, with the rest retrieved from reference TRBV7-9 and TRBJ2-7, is DTGVSQNPRHKITKRGQNVTFRCDPISEHNRLYWYRQTLGQGPEFLTYFQNEAQLEKSRLLSDRFSAERPKGSFSTLEIQRTEQGDSAMYLCASTGTGGLYEQYFGPGTRLTVT.

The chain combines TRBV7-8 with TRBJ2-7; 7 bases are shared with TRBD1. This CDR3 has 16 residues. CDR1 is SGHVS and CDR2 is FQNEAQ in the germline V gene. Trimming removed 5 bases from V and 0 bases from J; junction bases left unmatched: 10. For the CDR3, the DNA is TGTGCCAGCAGCCCAGGGGGTACATCCTTCTCCTACGAGCAGTACTTC. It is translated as CASSPGGTSFSYEQYF.

The CDR3 loop is CASSLAVPETNYGYTF. CDR3 in DNA: TGTGCCAGCAGCTTAGCAGTTCCAGAGACTAACTATGGCTACACCTTC. V usage is TRBV7-2 and J usage is TRBJ1-2, with D unclear. The germline V gene has CDR1 SGHTA and CDR2 FQGNSA. V was pared by 0 bases and J by 0 bases, with 11 bases between. This CDR3 contains 16 residues.

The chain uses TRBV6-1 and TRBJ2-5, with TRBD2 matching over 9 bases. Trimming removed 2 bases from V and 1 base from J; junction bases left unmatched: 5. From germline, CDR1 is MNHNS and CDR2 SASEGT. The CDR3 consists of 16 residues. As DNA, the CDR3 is TGTGCCAGCAGTGAAAAGGCTAGCGGGATCCAAGAGACCCAGTACTTC. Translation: CASSEKASGIQETQYF.

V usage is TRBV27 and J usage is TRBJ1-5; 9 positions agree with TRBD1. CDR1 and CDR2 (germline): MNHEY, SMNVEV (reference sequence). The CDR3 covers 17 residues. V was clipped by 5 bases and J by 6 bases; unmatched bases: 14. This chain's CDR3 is CASSATTRQGVGQPQHF. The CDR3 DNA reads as TGTGCCAGCAGTGCCACGACCCGACAGGGGGTGGGTCAGCCCCAGCATTTT.

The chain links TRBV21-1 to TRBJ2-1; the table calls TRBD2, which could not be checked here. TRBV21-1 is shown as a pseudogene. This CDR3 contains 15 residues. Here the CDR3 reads CASVSLYEGWSEQFF. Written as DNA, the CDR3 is TGTGCCAGCGTTTCCCTTTATGAGGGATGGAGTGAGCAGTTCTTC.

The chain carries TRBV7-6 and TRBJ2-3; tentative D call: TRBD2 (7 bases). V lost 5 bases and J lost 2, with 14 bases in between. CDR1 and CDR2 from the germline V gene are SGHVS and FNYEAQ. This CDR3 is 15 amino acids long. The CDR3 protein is CASSRGAGPTDTQYF. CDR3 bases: TGTGCCAGCAGCCGGGGGGCCGGGCCCACAGATACGCAGTATTTT.

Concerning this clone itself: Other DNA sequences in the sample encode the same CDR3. The chain's CDR3 is CASSLGLAYEQYF. In DNA form, the CDR3 reads TGTGCCAGCAGCTTAGGCTTAGCCTACGAGCAGTACTTC. The chain joins TRBV7-2 to TRBJ2-7; D gene unclear. The CDR3 covers 13 residues. Germline V gives CDR1 SGHTA, CDR2 FQGNSA. With 1 base removed from V and 2 bases from J, the gap between germline ends came to 6 bases.

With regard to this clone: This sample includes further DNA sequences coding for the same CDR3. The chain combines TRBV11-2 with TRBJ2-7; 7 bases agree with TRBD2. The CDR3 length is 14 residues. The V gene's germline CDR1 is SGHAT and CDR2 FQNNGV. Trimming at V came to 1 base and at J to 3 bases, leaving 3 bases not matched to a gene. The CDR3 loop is CASSLVGLLYEQYF. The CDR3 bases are TGTGCCAGCAGCTTAGTGGGACTACTCTACGAGCAGTACTTC.

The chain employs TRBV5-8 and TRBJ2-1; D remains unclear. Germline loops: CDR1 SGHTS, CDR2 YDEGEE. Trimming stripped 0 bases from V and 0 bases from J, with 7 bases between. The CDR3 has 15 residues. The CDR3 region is CASSLAPSSYNEQFF. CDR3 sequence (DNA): TGTGCCAGCAGCTTGGCTCCGAGCTCCTACAATGAGCAGTTCTTC.

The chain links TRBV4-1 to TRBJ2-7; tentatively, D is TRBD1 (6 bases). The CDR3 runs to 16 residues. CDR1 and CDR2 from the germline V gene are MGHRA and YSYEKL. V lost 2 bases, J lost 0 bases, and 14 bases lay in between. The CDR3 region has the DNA TGCGCCAGCAGCCAACTAGATTCGGGACACTCCTACGAGCAGTACTTC. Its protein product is CASSQLDSGHSYEQYF.

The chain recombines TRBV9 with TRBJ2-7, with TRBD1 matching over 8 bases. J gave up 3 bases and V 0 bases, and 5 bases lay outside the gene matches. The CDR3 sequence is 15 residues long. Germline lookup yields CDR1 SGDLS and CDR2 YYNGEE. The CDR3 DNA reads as TGTGCCAGCAGCGTAGCTTCGGGACAGGTCTACGAGCAGTACTTC. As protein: CASSVASGQVYEQYF.

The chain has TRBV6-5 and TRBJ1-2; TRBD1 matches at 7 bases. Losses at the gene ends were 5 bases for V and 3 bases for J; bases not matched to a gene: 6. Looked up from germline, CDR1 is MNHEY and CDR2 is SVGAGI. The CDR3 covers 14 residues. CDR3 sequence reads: CASSITGTDYGYTF. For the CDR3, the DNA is TGTGCCAGCAGTATAACCGGGACAGACTATGGCTACACCTTC.

The CDR3, as DNA: TGTGCCAGCAGCCCCGGGACAGGGAGGGACATTCAGTACTTC. Its protein product is CASSPGTGRDIQYF. The J gene is TRBJ2-4, the V gene TRBV14; 9 nucleotides agree with TRBD1. The J segment lost 8 bases and the V segment lost 4 bases, leaving 6 bases of the junction unmatched. This CDR3 is 14 amino acids long. Per germline, CDR1 SGHDN and CDR2 FVKESK.

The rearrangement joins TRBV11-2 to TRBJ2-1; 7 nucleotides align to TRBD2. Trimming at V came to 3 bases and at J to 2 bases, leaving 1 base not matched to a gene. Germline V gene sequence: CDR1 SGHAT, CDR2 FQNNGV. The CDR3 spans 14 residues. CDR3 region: CASSFLAAYNEQFF. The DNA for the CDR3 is TGTGCCAGCAGCTTCCTAGCGGCCTACAATGAGCAGTTCTTC.

CDR3 nucleotide sequence: TGTGCCAGCAGCTTGTTTGCAGGGACAAACTATGGCTACACCTTC. It translates to CASSLFAGTNYGYTF. The chain uses TRBV5-4 and TRBJ1-2; maybe TRBD1 (6 bases). The germline CDR1 and CDR2 sequences are SGHNT and YYREEE (reference sequence). This CDR3 region has 15 residues. V dropped 1 base and J dropped 2 bases, with 12 bases sitting between them.

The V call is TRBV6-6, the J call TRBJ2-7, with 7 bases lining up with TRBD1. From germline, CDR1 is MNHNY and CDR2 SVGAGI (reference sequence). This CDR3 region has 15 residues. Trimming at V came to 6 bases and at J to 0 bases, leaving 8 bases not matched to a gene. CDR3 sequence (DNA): TGTGCCAGCAGCGACAGGGTCTACAGCTCCTACGAGCAGTACTTC. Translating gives CASSDRVYSSYEQYF.

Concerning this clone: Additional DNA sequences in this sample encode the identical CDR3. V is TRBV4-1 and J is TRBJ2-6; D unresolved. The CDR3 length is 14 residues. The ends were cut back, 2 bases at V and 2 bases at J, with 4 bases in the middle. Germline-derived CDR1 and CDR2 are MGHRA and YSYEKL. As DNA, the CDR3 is TGCGCCAGCAGCCAACTAGCTGGGGCCAACGTCCTGACTTTC. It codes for CASSQLAGANVLTF.